These 2 T cell receptor beta chains share one sample of origin, sequenced in a study of identical twins. MiXCR, applied by TCRdb to the 5' RACE reads, yields one record per CDR3 protein. The sample lists some 500,000 distinct CDR3 sequences; just under 10% were seen once. These data were also reused for a study on yellow fever vaccine responses in identical twins.

The sequenced sample consisted of PBMCs. The receptors originated from a woman aged 18-29 years in good health.

Ten or more counts support this clonotype. The V gene is TRBV27, the J gene TRBJ1-2, with a possible D match to TRBD1 (5 bases). Germline CDR1 and CDR2: MNHEY and SMNVEV (reference sequence). V was clipped by 5 bases and J by 9 bases, with 16 bases between them. The CDR3 length is 13 residues. CDR3 amino acids: CASSETEGVRYTF. The CDR3 DNA reads TGTGCCAGCAGTGAGACAGAGGGAGTCCGCTACACCTTC.

This clonotype appeared many times. V and J are TRBV14 and TRBJ2-7, with D unclear. The germline gives CDR1 SGHDN, CDR2 FVKESK. The length of the CDR3 is 14 residues. V shed 0 bases and J shed 4 bases, with 10 bases lying between them. The CDR3 nucleotides read TGTGCCAGCAGCCAAGATCCACGCCGATACGAGCAGTACTTC. This encodes CASSQDPRRYEQYF.